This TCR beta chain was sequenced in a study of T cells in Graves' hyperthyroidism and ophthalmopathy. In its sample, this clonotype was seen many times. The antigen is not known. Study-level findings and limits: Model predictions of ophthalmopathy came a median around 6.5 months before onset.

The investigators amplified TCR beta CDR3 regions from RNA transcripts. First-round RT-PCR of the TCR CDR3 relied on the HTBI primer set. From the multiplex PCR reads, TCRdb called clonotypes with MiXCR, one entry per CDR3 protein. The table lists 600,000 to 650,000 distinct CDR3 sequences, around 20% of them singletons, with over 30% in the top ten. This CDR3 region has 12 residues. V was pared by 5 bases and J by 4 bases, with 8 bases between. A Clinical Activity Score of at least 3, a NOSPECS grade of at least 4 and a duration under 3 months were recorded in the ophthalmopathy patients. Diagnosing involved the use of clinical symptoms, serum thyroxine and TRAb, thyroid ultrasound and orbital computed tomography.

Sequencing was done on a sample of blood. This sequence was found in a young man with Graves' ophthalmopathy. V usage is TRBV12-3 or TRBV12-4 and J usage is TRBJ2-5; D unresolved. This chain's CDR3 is CASSPHRETQYF. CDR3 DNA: TGTGCCAGCAGTCCCCACCGAGAGACCCAGTACTTC.